Detailed here is one TCR beta chain. This sample is part of a study of PD-1 blockade in classical Hodgkin lymphoma. The assay was immunoSEQ multiplex PCR, and TCRdb's table has in-frame clones only and misses some. The top ten clones hold around 6.6% of a sample with more than 90,000 clones, roughly 91% of them seen once. Exposure to brentuximab vedotin varied, and each patient had relapsed following autologous stem cell transplantation. Sequencing used peripheral blood mononuclear cells (PBMCs), obtained before the second cycle of nivolumab. This TCR was recovered from a human donor with classical Hodgkin lymphoma.

CDR3 in amino acids: CASSLDRGSSYEQYF. CDR3 DNA sequence: TGTGCCAGCAGCTTAGACAGGGGAAGCTCCTACGAGCAGTACTTC. This rearrangement joins TRBV9 to TRBJ2-5, with TRBD1 identical over 8 bases. The J call may not be correct, given that the DNA end is closer to TRBJ2-7. This CDR3 is 15 amino acids long. Germline V gene sequence: CDR1 SGDLS, CDR2 YYNGEE.